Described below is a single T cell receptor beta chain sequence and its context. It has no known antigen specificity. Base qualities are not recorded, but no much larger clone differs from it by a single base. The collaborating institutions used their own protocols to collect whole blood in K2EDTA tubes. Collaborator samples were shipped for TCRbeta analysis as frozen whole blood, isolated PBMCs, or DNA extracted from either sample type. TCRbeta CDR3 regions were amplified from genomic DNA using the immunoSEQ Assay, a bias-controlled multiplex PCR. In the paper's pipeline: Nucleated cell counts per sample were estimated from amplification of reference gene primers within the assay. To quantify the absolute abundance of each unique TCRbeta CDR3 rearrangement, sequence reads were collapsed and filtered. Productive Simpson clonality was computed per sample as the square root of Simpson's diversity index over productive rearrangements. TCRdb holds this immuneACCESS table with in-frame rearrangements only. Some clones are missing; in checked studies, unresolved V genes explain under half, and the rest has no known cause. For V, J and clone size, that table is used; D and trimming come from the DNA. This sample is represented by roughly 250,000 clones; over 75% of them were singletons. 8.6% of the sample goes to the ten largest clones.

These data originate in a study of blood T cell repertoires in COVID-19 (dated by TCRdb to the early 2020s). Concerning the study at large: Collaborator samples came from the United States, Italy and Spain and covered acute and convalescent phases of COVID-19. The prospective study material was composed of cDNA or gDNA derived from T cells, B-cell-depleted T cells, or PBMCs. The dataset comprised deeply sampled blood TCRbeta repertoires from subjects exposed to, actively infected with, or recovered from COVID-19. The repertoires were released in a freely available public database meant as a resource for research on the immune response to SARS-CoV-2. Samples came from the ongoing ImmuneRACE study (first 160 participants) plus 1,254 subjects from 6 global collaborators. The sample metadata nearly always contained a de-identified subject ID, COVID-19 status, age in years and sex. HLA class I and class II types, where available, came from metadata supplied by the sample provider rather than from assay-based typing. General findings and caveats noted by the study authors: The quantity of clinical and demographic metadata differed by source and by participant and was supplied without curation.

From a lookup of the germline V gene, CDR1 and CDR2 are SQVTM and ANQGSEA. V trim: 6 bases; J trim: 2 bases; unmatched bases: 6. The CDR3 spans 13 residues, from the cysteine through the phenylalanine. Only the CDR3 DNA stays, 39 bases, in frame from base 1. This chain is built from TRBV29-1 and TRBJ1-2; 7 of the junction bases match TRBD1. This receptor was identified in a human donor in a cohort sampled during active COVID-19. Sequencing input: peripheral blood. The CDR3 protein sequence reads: CSVPTGSNYGYTF. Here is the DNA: TGCAGCGTCCCGACAGGGTCGAACTATGGCTACACCTTC.